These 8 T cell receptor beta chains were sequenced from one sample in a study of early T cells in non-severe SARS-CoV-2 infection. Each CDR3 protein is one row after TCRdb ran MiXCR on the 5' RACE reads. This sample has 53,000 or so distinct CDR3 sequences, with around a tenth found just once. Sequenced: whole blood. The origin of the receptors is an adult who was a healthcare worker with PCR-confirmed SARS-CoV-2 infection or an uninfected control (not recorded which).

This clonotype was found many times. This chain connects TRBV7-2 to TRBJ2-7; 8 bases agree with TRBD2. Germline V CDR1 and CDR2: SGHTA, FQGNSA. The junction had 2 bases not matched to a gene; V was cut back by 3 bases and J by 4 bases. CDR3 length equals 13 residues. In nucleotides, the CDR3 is TGTGCCAGCAGCTTGACTAGCGCTTACGAGCAGTACTTC. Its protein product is CASSLTSAYEQYF.

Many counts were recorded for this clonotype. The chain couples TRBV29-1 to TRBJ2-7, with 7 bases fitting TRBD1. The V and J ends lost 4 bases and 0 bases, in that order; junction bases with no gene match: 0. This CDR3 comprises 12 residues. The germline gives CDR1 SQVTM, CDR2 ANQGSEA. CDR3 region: CSVGDSSYEQYF. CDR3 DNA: TGCAGCGTTGGGGACAGCTCCTACGAGCAGTACTTC.

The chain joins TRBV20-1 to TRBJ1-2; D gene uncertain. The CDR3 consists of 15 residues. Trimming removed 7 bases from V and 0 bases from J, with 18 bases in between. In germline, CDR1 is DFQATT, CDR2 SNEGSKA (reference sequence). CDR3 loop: CSEAASAEANYGYTF. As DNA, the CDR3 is TGCAGTGAGGCCGCGTCAGCAGAAGCTAACTATGGCTACACCTTC.

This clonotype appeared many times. The CDR3 protein is CASSPRGSGNDNEQFF. CDR3 DNA: TGTGCCAGCAGCCCACGGGGTAGCGGGAATGACAATGAGCAGTTCTTC. The chain joins TRBV7-9 to TRBJ2-1; 8 bases line up with TRBD2. The trim removed 5 bases at V and 5 bases at J, leaving 11 bases unmatched. The CDR3 spans 16 residues. Germline V gene sequence: CDR1 SEHNR, CDR2 FQNEAQ (reference sequence).

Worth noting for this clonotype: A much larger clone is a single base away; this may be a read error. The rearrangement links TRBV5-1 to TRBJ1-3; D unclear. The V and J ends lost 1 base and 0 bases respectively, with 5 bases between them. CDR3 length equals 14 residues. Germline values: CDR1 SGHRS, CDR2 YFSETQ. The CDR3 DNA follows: TGCGCCAGCAGCTTGTGGGACTCTGGAAACACCATATATTTT. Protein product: CASSLWDSGNTIYF.

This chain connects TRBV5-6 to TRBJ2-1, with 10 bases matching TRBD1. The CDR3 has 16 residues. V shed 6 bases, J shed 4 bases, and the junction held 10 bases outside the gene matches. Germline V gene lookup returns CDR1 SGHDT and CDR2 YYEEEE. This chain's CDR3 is CASTETGGADYNEQFF. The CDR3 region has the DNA TGTGCCAGCACCGAGACAGGGGGCGCGGATTACAATGAGCAGTTCTTC.

The CDR3 loop reads CASSWNSPNQPQHF. CDR3 DNA: TGTGCCAGCAGCTGGAACAGTCCCAATCAGCCCCAGCATTTT. The V call is TRBV7-9, the J call TRBJ1-5; no firm D call. Germline V gives CDR1 SEHNR, CDR2 FQNEAQ (reference sequence). The CDR3 length is 14 residues. Trimming removed 4 bases at V and 3 bases at J, with 10 bases between.

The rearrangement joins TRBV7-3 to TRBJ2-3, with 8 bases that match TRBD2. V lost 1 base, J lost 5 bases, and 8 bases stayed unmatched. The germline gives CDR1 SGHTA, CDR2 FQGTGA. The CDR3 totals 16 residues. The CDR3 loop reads CASSLIGGLDIDTQYF. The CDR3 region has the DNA TGTGCCAGCAGCTTAATAGGGGGACTAGACATAGATACGCAGTATTTT.